This T cell receptor beta chain was recovered during a study of PD-L1 blockade in urothelial cancer. The CDR3 consists of 13 residues. Looked up from germline, CDR1 is WNHNN and CDR2 is SYGVQD (reference sequence). The ends were cut back, 6 bases at V and 1 base at J, with 8 bases in the middle. PCRs were each spiked with synthetic TCR analog templates. TCRdb's copy holds only in-frame clones and misses some; the assay was immunoSEQ multiplex PCR. The table shows roughly 49,000 clones, with around 84% occurring only once. This sample's time point: pretreatment peripheral blood. The TCR originated in a man aged 55 to 70 with urothelial cancer. V is TRBV10-1 and J is TRBJ2-3; D is ambiguous. Sequencing used PBMCs, obtained around atezolizumab (anti-PD-L1) treatment. In nucleotides, the CDR3 is TGCGCCAGCAGCCGGAGCGGCACAGATACGCAGTATTTT. Protein sequence: CASSRSGTDTQYF.